This T cell receptor (beta chain) was obtained from a study of blood T cells in healthy people across ages. A sample-barcoded 5' primer and a J-beta primer mix were used in a second PCR of roughly 6 to 11 cycles. Each CDR3 protein is one row after TCRdb ran MiXCR on the 5' RACE reads. This sample yields some 1.6 million distinct CDR3 sequences, of which 34% are seen a single time; roughly 12% belongs to the top ten. This clonotype was found many times. CDR1 and CDR2 from the germline V gene are MGHDK and SYGVNS. The CDR3 length is 13 residues. Trimming pared 6 bases from V and 1 base from J, leaving 10 bases between.

This TCR came from a woman aged 30 to 39 in good health. V gene TRBV25-1 combines with J gene TRBJ2-7, with D tentatively TRBD2 (5 bases). The source material was blood. Here the CDR3 DNA reads TGTGCCAGCAGGTCGGCGGGTTCCTACGAGCAGTACTTC. It encodes CASRSAGSYEQYF.